Listed below are T cell receptor beta chains from one sample, sequenced in a study of response to subunit inactivated influenza vaccine. Using its own MiXCR run on the RT-PCR reads, TCRdb lists one record per CDR3 protein. The sample lists more than 700,000 distinct CDR3 sequences; 21% were seen once. Sequencing used PBMCs from blood, obtained 5 days after vaccination. These receptors were taken from a man aged 50 to 60 who received an inactivated influenza vaccine. The CDR3 runs from the conserved cysteine through the conserved F or W. D genes are given only for firm matches. The size entry is marked missing in some rows and otherwise reads once, few, many or a size class.

clone size	J gene	V gene	D gene	CDR3 protein	CDR3 DNA
NA	TRBJ2-1	TRBV5-1	NA	CASSLRLGRVSSYNEQFF	TGCGCCAGCAGCTTGCGGTTGGGACGGGTGAGCTCCTACAATGAGCAGTTCTTC
NA	TRBJ2-2	TRBV18	NA	CASSLSTGPLTGELFF	TGTGCCAGCTCACTTTCTACCGGGCCTCTCACCGGGGAGCTGTTTTTT
few	TRBJ1-4	TRBV20-1	TRBD1	CSAAGQGNEKLFF	TGCAGTGCTGCGGGACAGGGGAATGAAAAACTGTTTTTT
NA	TRBJ2-3	TRBV27	NA	CASSFQGLTDTQYF	TGTGCCAGCAGTTTCCAGGGCCTCACAGATACGCAGTATTTT
NA	TRBJ1-2	TRBV7-9	NA	CASSLVGHGYGYTF	TGTGCCAGCAGCTTAGTGGGCCACGGCTATGGCTACACCTTC
NA	TRBJ2-1	TRBV7-2	NA	CASSSGGGHNEQFF	TGTGCCAGCAGCTCAGGGGGGGGCCACAATGAGCAGTTCTTC
NA	TRBJ2-7	TRBV4-1	NA	CASSQAHTYEQYF	TGCGCCAGCAGCCAAGCGCATACCTACGAGCAGTACTTC
NA	TRBJ1-2	TRBV6-1	NA	CASSRAGAYGYTF	TGTGCCAGCAGCCGGGCCGGGGCCTATGGCTACACCTTC
many	TRBJ1-6	TRBV12-3/TRBV12-4	NA	CASSLGSDNSPLHF	TGTGCCAGCAGTTTAGGCAGTGACAATTCACCCCTCCACTTT
many	TRBJ2-7	TRBV7-2	TRBD2	CASSASGTSHEQYF	TGTGCCAGCAGCGCAAGTGGGACTAGCCACGAGCAGTACTTC
few	TRBJ2-3	TRBV7-2	TRBD2	CASSPLGGGSTDTQYF	TGTGCCAGCAGTCCACTGGGCGGGGGGAGCACAGATACGCAGTATTTT
many	TRBJ2-2	TRBV29-1	TRBD1	CSVARQGRTGELFF	TGCAGCGTTGCGAGACAGGGGCGCACCGGGGAGCTGTTTTTT
few	TRBJ2-4	TRBV29-1	TRBD1	CSVLTGGTNIQYF	TGCAGCGTCCTAACAGGGGGCACAAACATTCAGTACTTC
few	TRBJ1-1	TRBV20-1	NA	CSARDRLGVTEAFF	TGCAGTGCTAGAGATCGTCTAGGGGTCACTGAAGCTTTCTTT
few	TRBJ2-3	TRBV9	NA	CASSALSGRSDTQYF	TGTGCCAGCAGCGCCCTCTCGGGACGGTCAGATACGCAGTATTTT